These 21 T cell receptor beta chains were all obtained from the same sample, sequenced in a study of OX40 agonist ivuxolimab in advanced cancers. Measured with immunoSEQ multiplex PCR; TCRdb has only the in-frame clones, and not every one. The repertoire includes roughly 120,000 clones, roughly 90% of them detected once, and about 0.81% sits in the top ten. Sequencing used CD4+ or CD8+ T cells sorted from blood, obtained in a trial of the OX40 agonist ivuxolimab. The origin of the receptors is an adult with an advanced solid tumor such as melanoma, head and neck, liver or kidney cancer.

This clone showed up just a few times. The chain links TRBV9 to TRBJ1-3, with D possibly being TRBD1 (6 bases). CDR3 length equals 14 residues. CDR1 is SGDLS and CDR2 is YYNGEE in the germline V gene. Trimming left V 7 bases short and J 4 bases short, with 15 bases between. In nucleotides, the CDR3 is TGTGCCAGCGGGGACATCCCGAACGGAAACACCATATATTTT. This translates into CASGDIPNGNTIYF.

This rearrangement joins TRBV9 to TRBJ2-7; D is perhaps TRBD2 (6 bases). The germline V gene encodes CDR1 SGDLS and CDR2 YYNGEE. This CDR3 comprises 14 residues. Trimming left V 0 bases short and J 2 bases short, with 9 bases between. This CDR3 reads CASSVGAGPYEQYF. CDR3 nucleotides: TGTGCCAGCAGCGTAGGAGCGGGCCCCTACGAGCAGTACTTC.

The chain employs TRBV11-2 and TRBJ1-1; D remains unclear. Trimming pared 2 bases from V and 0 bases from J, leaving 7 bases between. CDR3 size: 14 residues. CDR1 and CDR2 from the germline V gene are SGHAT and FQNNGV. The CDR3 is CASSLSDLNTEAFF. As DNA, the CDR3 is TGTGCCAGCAGCTTATCGGACCTGAACACTGAAGCTTTCTTT.

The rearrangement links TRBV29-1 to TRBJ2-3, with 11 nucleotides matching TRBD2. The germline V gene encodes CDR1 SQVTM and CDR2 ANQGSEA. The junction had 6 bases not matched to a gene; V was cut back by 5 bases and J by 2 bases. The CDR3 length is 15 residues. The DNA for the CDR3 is TGCAGCGTTAAAGGGACTAGCGGCAACACAGATACGCAGTATTTT. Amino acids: CSVKGTSGNTDTQYF.

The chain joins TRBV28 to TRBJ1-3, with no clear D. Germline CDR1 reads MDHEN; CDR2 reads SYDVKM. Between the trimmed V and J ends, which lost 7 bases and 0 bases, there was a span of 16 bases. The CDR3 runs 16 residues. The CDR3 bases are TGTGCCAGCACGAAACGCACCGGGCTCTCTGGAAACACCATATATTTT. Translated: CASTKRTGLSGNTIYF. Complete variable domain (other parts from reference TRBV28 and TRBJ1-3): DVKVTQSSRYLVKRTGEKVFLECVQDMDHENMFWYRQDPGLGLRLIYFSYDVKMKEKGDIPEGYSVSREKKERFSLILESASTNQTSMYLCASTKRTGLSGNTIYFGEGSWLTVV.

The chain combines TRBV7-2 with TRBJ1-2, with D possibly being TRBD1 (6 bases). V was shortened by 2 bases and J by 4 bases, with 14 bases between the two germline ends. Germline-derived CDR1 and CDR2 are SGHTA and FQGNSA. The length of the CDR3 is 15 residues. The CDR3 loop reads CASSLTLGGGYGYTF. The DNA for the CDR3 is TGTGCCAGCAGCTTAACGTTGGGGGGCGGCTATGGCTACACCTTC. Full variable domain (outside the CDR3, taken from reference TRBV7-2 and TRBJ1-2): GAGVSQSPSNKVTEKGKDVELRCDPISGHTALYWYRQSLGQGLEFLIYFQGNSAPDKSGLPSDRFSAERTGGSVSTLTIQRTQQEDSAVYLCASSLTLGGGYGYTFGSGTRLTVV.

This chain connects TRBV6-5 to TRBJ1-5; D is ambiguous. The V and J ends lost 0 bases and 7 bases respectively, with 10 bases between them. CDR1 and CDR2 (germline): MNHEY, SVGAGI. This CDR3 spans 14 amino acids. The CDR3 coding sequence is TGTGCCAGCAGTTACTCAGAGGCCGAGCAGCCCCAGCATTTT. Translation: CASSYSEAEQPQHF.

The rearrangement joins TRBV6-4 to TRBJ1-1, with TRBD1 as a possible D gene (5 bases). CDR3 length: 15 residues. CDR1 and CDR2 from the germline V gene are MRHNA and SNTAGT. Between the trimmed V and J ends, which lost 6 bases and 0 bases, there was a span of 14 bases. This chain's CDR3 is CASRKGQEMNTEAFF. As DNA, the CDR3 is TGTGCCAGCAGAAAGGGGCAGGAGATGAACACTGAAGCTTTCTTT.

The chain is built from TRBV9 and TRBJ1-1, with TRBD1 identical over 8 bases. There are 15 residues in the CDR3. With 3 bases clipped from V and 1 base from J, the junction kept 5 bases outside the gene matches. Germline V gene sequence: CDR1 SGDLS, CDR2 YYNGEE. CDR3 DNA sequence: TGTGCCAGCAGCGACTGGACAGGGACGAACACTGAAGCTTTCTTT. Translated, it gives CASSDWTGTNTEAFF.

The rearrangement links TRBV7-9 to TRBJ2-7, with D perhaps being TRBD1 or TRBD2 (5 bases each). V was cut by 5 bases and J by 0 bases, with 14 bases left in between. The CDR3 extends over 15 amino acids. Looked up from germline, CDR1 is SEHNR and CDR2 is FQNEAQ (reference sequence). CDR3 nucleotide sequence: TGTGCCAGCAGCCTTGGGACGGGGAGCTCCTACGAGCAGTACTTC. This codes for CASSLGTGSSYEQYF.

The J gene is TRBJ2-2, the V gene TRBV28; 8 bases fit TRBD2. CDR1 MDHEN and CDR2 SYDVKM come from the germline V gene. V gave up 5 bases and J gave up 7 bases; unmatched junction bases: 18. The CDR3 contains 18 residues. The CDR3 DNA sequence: TGTGCCAGCAGTGACCACATTCTTAGCGGGGAGCCTAACGGGGAGCTGTTTTTT. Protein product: CASSDHILSGEPNGELFF.

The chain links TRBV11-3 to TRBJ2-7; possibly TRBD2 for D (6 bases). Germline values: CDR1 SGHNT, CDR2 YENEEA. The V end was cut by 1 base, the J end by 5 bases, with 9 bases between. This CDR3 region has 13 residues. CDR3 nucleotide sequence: TGTGCCAGCAGCTTAGGGGCGGGGCACGAGCAGTACTTC. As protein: CASSLGAGHEQYF.

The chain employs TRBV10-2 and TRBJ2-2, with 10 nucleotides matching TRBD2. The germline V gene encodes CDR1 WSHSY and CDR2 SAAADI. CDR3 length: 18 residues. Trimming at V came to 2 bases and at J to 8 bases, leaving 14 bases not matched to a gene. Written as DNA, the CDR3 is TGCGCCAGCAGTGAGATTGGTGTTAGCGGGGGGCGATTGGGGGAGCTGTTTTTT. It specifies CASSEIGVSGGRLGELFF.

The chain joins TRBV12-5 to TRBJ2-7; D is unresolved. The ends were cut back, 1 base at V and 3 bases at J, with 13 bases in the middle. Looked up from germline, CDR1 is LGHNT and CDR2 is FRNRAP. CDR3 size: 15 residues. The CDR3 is CASGLAGAPIYEQYF. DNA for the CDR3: TGTGCTAGTGGTTTGGCAGGAGCCCCGATCTACGAGCAGTACTTC.

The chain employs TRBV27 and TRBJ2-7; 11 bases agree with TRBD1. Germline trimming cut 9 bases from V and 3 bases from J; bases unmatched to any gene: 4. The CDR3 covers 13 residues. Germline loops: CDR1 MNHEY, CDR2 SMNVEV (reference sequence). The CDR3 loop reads CASRGQGDYEQYF. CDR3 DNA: TGTGCCAGTAGGGGACAGGGGGACTACGAGCAGTACTTC.

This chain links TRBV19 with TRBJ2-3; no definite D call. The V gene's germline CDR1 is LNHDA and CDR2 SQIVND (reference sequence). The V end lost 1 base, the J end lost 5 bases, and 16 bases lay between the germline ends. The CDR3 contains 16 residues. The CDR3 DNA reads TGTGCCAGTAGTATAGTAAGTGGGCCTACGGGAGATACGCAGTATTTT. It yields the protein CASSIVSGPTGDTQYF.

The CDR3 reads CARSTGPQFF. The CDR3 bases are TGTGCCAGAAGCACCGGCCCACAGTTCTTC. The chain is built from TRBV5-3 and TRBJ2-1, with D uncertain. TRBV5-3 is known as an ORF, though its function is uncertain. The ends were cut back, 4 bases at V and 13 bases at J, with 9 bases in the middle. This CDR3 contains 10 residues.

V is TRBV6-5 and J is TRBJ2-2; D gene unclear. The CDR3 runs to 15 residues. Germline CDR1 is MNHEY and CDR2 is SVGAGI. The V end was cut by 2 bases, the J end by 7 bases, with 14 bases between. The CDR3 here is CASSYQPPNYGELFF. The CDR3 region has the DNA TGTGCCAGCAGTTACCAACCACCCAACTACGGGGAGCTGTTTTTT.

The CDR3 DNA is TGTGCCTGGAGTATTACTTACGGGCCTGGGGGGAAAGCTTTCTTT. It translates to CAWSITYGPGGKAFF. The chain has TRBV30 and TRBJ1-1; perhaps TRBD1 as D (5 bases). CDR1 and CDR2 from the germline V gene are GTSNPN and SVGIG (reference sequence). The CDR3 covers 15 residues. Trimming left V 2 bases short and J 9 bases short, with 22 bases between.

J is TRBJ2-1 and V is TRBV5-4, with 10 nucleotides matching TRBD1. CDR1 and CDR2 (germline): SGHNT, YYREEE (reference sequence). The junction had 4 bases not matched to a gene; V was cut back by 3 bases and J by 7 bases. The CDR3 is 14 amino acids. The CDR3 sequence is CASSSGQGVNEQFF. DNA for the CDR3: TGTGCCAGCAGCTCAGGACAGGGGGTAAATGAGCAGTTCTTC. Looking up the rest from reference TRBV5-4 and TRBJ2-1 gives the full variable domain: ETGVTQSPTHLIKTRGQQVTLRCSSQSGHNTVSWYQQALGQGPQFIFQYYREEENGRGNFPPRFSGLQFPNYSSELNVNALELDDSALYLCASSSGQGVNEQFFGPGTRLTVL.

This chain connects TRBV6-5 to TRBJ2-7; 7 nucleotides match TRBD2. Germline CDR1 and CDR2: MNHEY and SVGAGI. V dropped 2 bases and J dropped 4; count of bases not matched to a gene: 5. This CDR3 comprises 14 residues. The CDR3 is CASSYGGSLYEQYF. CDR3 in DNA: TGTGCCAGCAGTTACGGCGGGAGTCTGTACGAGCAGTACTTC.